This T cell receptor beta chain was captured in a study of T cells in Graves' hyperthyroidism and ophthalmopathy. Exclusion followed for patients with uncontrolled infection, other autoimmune disease, pregnancy or lactation. Diagnoses were established using clinical symptoms, serum thyroxine and TRAb, thyroid ultrasound and orbital computed tomography. The source of the PBMCs was 9.5 to 10 ml of fresh peripheral blood. This clonotype came up a few times. The V segment lost 0 bases and the J segment 3 bases; nucleotides outside the gene matches: 3. This CDR3 is 15 amino acids long. CDR1 and CDR2 from the germline V gene are LNHNV and YYDKDF (reference sequence). RNA transcripts were the template for amplifying TCR beta CDR3 regions. Using the HTBI primer set, a first-round RT-PCR was run on the TCR CDR3. TCRdb processed the multiplex PCR reads anew with MiXCR; each CDR3 protein has one entry. The sample carries about 590,000 distinct CDR3 sequences, around a sixth recorded once.

This chain uses TRBV15 with TRBJ2-7; TRBD2 matches 9 bases. The sequence was obtained from a woman younger than 45 with Graves' hyperthyroidism. The sample was blood. CDR3 DNA: TGTGCCACCAGCAGAGATGGCGGGAGGGTCTACGAGCAGTACTTC. Encoded protein: CATSRDGGRVYEQYF.